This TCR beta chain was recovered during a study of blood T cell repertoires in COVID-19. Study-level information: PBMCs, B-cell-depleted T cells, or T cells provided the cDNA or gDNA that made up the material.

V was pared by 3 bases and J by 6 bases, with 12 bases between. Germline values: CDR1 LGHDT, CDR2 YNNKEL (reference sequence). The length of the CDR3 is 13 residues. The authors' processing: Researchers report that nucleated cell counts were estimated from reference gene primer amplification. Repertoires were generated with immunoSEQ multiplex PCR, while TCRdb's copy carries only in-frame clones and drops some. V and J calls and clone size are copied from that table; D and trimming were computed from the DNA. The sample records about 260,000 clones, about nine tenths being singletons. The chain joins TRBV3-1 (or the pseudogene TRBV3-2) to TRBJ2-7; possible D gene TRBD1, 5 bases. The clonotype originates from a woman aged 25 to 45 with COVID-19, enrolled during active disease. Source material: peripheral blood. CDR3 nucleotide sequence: TGTGCCAGCAGCCAGGGGCCAGCGAGCGAGCAGTACTTC. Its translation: CASSQGPASEQYF.